These 15 T cell receptor beta chains were sequenced from one sample in a study of blood T cell repertoires in COVID-19. Clones were sequenced by immunoSEQ multiplex PCR, and TCRdb holds only the in-frame ones, with some missing. The sample has roughly 220,000 clones; roughly 80% are singletons. The specimen was peripheral blood. Every receptor here comes from an elderly woman with COVID-19, enrolled during active disease.

This clone appeared once. This chain joins TRBV5-1 and TRBJ1-2, with TRBD1 as a possible D gene (5 bases). The CDR3 is 13 residues long. Germline CDR1 and CDR2: SGHRS and YFSETQ. Between the trimmed V and J ends, which lost 1 base and 4 bases, there was a span of 8 bases. CDR3 nucleotide sequence: TGCGCCAGCAGCTTGCAGGGAACCTATGGCTACACCTTC. Translating gives CASSLQGTYGYTF.

CDR3 in DNA: TGTGCCAGCAGGCCGACAGGGGGCGGCCATCAGCCCCAGCATTTT. Translation gives CASRPTGGGHQPQHF. This sequence joins TRBV28 and TRBJ1-5, with 10 bases lining up with TRBD1. With 6 bases clipped from V and 5 bases from J, the junction kept 7 bases outside the gene matches. Germline V gives CDR1 MDHEN, CDR2 SYDVKM. This CDR3 has 15 residues.

The chain uses TRBV24-1 and TRBJ1-2; TRBD1 matches 9 bases. The CDR3 is 15 residues long. Germline loops: CDR1 KGHDR, CDR2 SFDVKD. The ends lost 3 bases at V and 8 bases at J; junction bases unmatched: 9. CDR3 residues: CATSDTTGGSLGYTF. The CDR3 region has the DNA TGTGCCACCAGTGATACAACAGGGGGCTCGTTGGGCTACACCTTC.

The chain links TRBV2 to TRBJ1-5, with D possibly TRBD1 on 6 matching bases. The germline gives CDR1 SNHLY, CDR2 FYNNEI. Between the trimmed V and J ends, which lost 9 bases and 6 bases, there was a span of 18 bases. The CDR3 is made up of 14 amino acids. In nucleotides, the CDR3 is TGTGCCAGTACAGACAGGAGTAATGCTCAGCCCCAGCATTTT. This codes for CASTDRSNAQPQHF.

A word on this clone: The missing conserved phenylalanine or tryptophan at the end of this CDR3 makes a read error likely. The limits of the CDR3 on the DNA are not certain, so only TCRdb's listed CDR3 is given. The chain's CDR3 is CASSSCPGQGP. V gene TRBV7-2 combines with J gene TRBJ2-7; TRBD1 reflects the table's D call only, with no check against the DNA. The CDR3 is 11 amino acids long, termini counted. The germline V gene encodes CDR1 SGHTA and CDR2 FQGNSA.

The chain joins TRBV12-5 to TRBJ1-5; D unclear. V was clipped by 6 bases and J by 9 bases, with 15 bases between them. This CDR3 is 13 amino acids long. Germline V lookup: CDR1 LGHNT, CDR2 FRNRAP. CDR3 coding DNA: TGTGCTAGTGGCCCAAACCTAGGAACGCCCCAGCATTTT. This sequence encodes CASGPNLGTPQHF.

The rearrangement links TRBV4-2 to TRBJ2-1; a weak D match, TRBD2 (5 bases). The germline V gene has CDR1 LGHNA and CDR2 YNFKEQ. The V end was cut by 1 base, the J end by 0 bases, with 13 bases between. This CDR3 region has 17 residues. The CDR3 sequence: CASSQGGLASSYNEQFF. The CDR3 DNA reads as TGTGCCAGCAGCCAAGGTGGTCTAGCTAGCTCCTACAATGAGCAGTTCTTC.

The CDR3 here is CSTPSLQGESTEAFF. In nucleotides, the CDR3 is TGCAGCACACCCTCGTTACAGGGTGAAAGCACTGAAGCTTTCTTT. The genes are TRBV29-1 and TRBJ1-1; D is perhaps TRBD1 (6 bases). CDR3 length equals 15 residues. Between the trimmed V and J ends, which lost 8 bases and 4 bases, there was a span of 23 bases. Germline assignment: CDR1 SQVTM and CDR2 ANQGSEA.

This clone was seen once. J is TRBJ2-1 and V is TRBV3-1 (or the pseudogene TRBV3-2); D unclear. The CDR3 totals 13 residues. Germline CDR1 and CDR2: LGHDT and YNNKEL (reference sequence). The germline V and J ends were trimmed by 2 bases and 3 bases, with 5 bases remaining between them. The CDR3 loop reads CASSQFGYNEQFF. In DNA form, the CDR3 reads TGTGCCAGCAGCCAATTCGGCTACAATGAGCAGTTCTTC.

V and J are TRBV19 and TRBJ1-5; a possible D gene is TRBD1 (5 bases). The germline CDR1 and CDR2 sequences are LNHDA and SQIVND (reference sequence). The CDR3 is made up of 15 amino acids. The V end lost 5 bases, the J end lost 3 bases, and 14 bases lay between the germline ends. The CDR3 DNA reads TGTGCCAGTAGTCCAGGGTGGGGCCCCAATCAGCCCCAGCATTTT. This translates into CASSPGWGPNQPQHF.

This chain connects TRBV18 to TRBJ2-7; TRBD2 might be the D (5 bases). Trimming removed 6 bases from V and 6 bases from J, with 15 bases in between. CDR3 size: 13 residues. CDR1 is KGHSH and CDR2 is LQKENI in the germline V gene. CDR3 protein: CASSLSGESEQYF. The CDR3 coding sequence is TGTGCCAGCTCCCTCAGCGGAGAAAGCGAGCAGTACTTC.

This chain uses TRBV4-3 with TRBJ1-6, with D tentatively TRBD1 (5 bases). Trimming cost V 0 bases and J 10 bases, with 10 bases left between them. CDR1 and CDR2 from the germline V gene are LGHNA and YSLEER. This CDR3 is 14 amino acids long. In DNA, the CDR3 is TGCGCCAGCAGCCAAGACCAGGCAGGGTCACCCCTCCACTTT. Its translation: CASSQDQAGSPLHF.

CDR3 bases: TGTGCCAGCAGCACGGTCGCGGGAGCTTTCTTT. This encodes CASSTVAGAFF. V usage is TRBV7-6 and J usage is TRBJ1-1; D uncertain. From germline, CDR1 is SGHVS and CDR2 FNYEAQ. CDR3 length: 11 amino acids. The V end was cut by 5 bases, the J end by 10 bases, with 11 bases between.

This clone was seen a few times. The V gene is TRBV7-3, the J gene TRBJ1-1; a weak D match, TRBD1 (5 bases). The CDR3 runs 14 residues. The V and J ends lost 4 bases and 3 bases respectively, with 12 bases between them. Looked up from germline, CDR1 is SGHTA and CDR2 is FQGTGA. The CDR3 sequence: CASSSQSGDTEAFF. In DNA, the CDR3 is TGTGCCAGCAGCTCCCAATCGGGGGACACTGAAGCTTTCTTT.

The chain recombines TRBV27 with TRBJ1-1; 9 nucleotides line up with TRBD1. Per the germline V gene, CDR1 is MNHEY and CDR2 is SMNVEV (reference sequence). Trimming at V came to 6 bases and at J to 1 base, leaving 15 bases not matched to a gene. The CDR3 is 18 residues long. CDR3 sequence reads: CASRHWGAWGQGNTEAFF. CDR3 nucleotides: TGTGCCAGCAGACATTGGGGGGCTTGGGGACAGGGGAACACTGAAGCTTTCTTT.